This TCR beta chain is drawn from a study of neurological immune-mediated disorders. General study results and limits: The study found no CDR3 amino acid sequences shared by expanded clones across subjects, suggesting private repertoires in all groups.

This clonotype came up many times. Antigen specificity is unknown. By 5'RACE with 10-nucleotide random UMIs, the cDNA was made. Sequencing runs each yielded over 170 million TCR-beta sequences from 15-18 subjects. TCRdb passed the 5' RACE reads through MiXCR, listing each CDR3 protein once. The sample yields about 36,000 distinct CDR3 sequences, 10% seen once. Germline V gene sequence: CDR1 ENHRY, CDR2 SYGVKD. The CDR3 is 13 residues long. The J segment lost 0 bases and the V segment lost 6 bases, leaving 1 base of the junction unmatched. Sequences were obtained from PBMCs. V gene TRBV10-3 combines with J gene TRBJ1-2, with TRBD1 identical over 7 bases. This sequence was found in a woman aged 25-40 years with HTLV-1-associated myelopathy (HAM/TSP). The CDR3 sequence is CAISGTANYGYTF. In DNA, the CDR3 is TGTGCCATCAGCGGGACAGCTAACTATGGCTACACCTTC.